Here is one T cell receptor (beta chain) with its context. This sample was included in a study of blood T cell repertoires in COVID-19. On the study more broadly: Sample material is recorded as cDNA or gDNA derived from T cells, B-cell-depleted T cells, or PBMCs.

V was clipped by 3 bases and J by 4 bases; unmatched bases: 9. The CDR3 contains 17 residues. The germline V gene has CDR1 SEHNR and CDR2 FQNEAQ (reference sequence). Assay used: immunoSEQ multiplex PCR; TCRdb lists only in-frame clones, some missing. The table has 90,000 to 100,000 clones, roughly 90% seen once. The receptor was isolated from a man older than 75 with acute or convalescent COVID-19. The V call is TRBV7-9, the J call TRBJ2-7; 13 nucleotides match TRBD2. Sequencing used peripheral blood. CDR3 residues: CASSFRTSGSVLYEQYF. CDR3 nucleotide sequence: TGTGCCAGCAGCTTCCGGACTAGCGGGAGTGTCTTGTACGAGCAGTACTTC.